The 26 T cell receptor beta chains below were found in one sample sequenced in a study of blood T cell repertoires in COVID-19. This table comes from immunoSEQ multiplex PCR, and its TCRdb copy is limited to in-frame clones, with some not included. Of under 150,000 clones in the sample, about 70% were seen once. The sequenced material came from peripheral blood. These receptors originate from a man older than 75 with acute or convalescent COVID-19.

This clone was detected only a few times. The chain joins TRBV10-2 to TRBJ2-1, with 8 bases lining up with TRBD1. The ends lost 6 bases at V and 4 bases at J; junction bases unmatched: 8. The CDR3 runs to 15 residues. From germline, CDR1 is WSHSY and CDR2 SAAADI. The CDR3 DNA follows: TGCGCCAGCAGGCCGGGACAGGCATTATACAATGAGCAGTTCTTC. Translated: CASRPGQALYNEQFF.

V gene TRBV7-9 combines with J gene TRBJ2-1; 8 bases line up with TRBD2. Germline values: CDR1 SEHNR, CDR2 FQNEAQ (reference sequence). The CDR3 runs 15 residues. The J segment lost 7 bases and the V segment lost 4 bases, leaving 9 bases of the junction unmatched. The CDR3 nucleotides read TGTGCCAGCAGCTCCCGGGGTCCGGGGGGGAATGAGCAGTTCTTC. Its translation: CASSSRGPGGNEQFF.

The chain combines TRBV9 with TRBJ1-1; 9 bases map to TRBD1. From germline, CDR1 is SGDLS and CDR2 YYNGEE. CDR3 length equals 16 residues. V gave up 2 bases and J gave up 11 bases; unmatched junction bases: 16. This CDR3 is CASSVGQPGQGPPAFF. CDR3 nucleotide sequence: TGTGCCAGCAGCGTCGGGCAACCGGGACAGGGTCCTCCCGCTTTCTTT.

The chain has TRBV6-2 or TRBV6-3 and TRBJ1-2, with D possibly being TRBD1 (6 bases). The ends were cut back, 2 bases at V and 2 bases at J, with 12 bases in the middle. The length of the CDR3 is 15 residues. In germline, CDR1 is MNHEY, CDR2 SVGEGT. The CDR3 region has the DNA TGTGCCAGCAGTTACGGTCGGGGGGCCAACTATGGCTACACCTTC. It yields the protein CASSYGRGANYGYTF.

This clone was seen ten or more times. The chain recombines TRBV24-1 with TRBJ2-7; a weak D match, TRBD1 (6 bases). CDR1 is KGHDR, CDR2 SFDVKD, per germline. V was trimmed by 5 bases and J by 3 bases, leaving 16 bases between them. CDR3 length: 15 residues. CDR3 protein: CATSGTGITGYEQYF. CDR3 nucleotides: TGTGCCACCAGTGGTACAGGGATCACAGGCTACGAGCAGTACTTC.

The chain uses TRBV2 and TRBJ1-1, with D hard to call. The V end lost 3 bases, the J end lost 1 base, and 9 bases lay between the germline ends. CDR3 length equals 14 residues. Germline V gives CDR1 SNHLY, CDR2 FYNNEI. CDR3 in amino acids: CASSEWQWNTEAFF. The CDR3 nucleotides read TGTGCCAGCAGTGAGTGGCAGTGGAACACTGAAGCTTTCTTT.

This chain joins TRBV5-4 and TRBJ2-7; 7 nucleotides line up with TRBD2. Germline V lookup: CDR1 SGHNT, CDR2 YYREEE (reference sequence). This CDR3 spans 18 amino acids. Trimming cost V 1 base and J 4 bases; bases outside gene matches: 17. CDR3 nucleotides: TGTGCCAGCAGCTTGTCATCCAATCCAGGACTAGAAATTTACGAGCAGTACTTC. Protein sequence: CASSLSSNPGLEIYEQYF.

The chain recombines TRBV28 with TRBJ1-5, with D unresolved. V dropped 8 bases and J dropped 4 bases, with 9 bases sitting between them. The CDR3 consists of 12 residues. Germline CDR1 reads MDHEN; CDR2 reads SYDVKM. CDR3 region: CASQRGNQPQHF. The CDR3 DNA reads TGTGCCAGCCAGAGAGGGAATCAGCCCCAGCATTTT.

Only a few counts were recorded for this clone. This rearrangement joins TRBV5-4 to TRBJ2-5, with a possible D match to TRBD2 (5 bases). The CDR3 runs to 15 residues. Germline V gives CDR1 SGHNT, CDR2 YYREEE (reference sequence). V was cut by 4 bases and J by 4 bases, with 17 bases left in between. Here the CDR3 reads CASSPRGPIGETQYF. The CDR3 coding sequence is TGTGCCAGCAGCCCCCGGGGTCCTATTGGAGAGACCCAGTACTTC.

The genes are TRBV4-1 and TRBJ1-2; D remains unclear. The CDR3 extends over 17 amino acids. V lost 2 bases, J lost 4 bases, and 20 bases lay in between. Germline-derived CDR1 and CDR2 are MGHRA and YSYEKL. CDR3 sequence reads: CASSQPVGSQSVYGYTF. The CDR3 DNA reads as TGCGCCAGCAGCCAACCGGTCGGGAGTCAGTCGGTCTATGGCTACACCTTC.

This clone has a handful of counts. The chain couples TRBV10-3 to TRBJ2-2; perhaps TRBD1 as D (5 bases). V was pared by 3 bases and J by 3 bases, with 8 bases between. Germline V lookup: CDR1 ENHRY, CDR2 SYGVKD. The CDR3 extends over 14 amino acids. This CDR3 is CAISDRVDTGELFF. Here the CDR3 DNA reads TGTGCCATCAGTGACAGGGTGGACACCGGGGAGCTGTTTTTT.

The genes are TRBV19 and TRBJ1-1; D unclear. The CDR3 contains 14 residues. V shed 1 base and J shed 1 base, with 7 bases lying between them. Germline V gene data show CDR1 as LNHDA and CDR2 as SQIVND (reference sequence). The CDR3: CASSIGATNTEAFF. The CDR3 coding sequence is TGTGCCAGTAGTATAGGGGCGACGAACACTGAAGCTTTCTTT.

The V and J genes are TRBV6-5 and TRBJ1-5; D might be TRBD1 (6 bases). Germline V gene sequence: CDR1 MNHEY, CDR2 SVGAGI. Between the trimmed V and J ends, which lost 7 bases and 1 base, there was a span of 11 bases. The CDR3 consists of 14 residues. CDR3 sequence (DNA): TGTGCCAGCAAGCCCACAGGGAGCAATCAGCCCCAGCATTTT. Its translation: CASKPTGSNQPQHF.

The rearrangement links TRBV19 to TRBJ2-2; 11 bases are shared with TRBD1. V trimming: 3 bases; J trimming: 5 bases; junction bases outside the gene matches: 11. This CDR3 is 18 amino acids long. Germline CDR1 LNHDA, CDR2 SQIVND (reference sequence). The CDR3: CASSIFSGTGGSTGELFF. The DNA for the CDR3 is TGTGCCAGTAGTATTTTTTCCGGGACAGGGGGTTCGACCGGGGAGCTGTTTTTT.

The CDR3 DNA is TGTGCCAGCAGCTTAAGCCAGGACAATGAGCAGTTCTTC. Translating it yields CASSLSQDNEQFF. The chain links TRBV7-3 to TRBJ2-1; D is unclear. V was trimmed by 1 base and J by 5 bases, leaving 6 bases between them. From germline, CDR1 is SGHTA and CDR2 FQGTGA. The CDR3 is 13 residues long.

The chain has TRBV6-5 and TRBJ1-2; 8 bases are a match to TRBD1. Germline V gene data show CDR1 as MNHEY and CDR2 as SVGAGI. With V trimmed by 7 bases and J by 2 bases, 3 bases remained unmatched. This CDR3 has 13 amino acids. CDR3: CASIRTGNYGYTF. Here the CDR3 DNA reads TGTGCCAGCATCCGGACAGGGAACTATGGCTACACCTTC.

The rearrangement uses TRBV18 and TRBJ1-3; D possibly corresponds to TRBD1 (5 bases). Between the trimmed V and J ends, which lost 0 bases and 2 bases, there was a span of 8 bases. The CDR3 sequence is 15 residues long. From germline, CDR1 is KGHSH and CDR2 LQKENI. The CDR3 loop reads CASSPPGGAGNTIYF. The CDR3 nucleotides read TGTGCCAGCTCACCACCGGGAGGGGCTGGAAACACCATATATTTT.

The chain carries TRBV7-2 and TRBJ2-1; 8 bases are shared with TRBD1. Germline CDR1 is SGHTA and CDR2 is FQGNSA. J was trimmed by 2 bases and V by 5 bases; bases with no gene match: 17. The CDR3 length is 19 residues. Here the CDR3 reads CASSPRTGSWGDAYNEQFF. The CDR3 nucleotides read TGTGCCAGCAGCCCTCGGACAGGGAGCTGGGGGGACGCCTACAATGAGCAGTTCTTC.

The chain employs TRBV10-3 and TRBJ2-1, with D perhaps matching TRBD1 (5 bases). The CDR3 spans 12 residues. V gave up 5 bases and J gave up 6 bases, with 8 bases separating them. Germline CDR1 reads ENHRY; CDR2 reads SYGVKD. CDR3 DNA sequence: TGTGCCATCAGTTCAACAGGCAATGAGCAGTTCTTC. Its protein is CAISSTGNEQFF.

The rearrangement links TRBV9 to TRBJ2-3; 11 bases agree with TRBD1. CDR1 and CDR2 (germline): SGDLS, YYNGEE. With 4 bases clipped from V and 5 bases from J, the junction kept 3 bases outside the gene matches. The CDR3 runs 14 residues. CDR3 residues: CASSRTGGQDTQYF. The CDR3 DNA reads TGTGCCAGCAGCCGGACAGGGGGCCAAGATACGCAGTATTTT.

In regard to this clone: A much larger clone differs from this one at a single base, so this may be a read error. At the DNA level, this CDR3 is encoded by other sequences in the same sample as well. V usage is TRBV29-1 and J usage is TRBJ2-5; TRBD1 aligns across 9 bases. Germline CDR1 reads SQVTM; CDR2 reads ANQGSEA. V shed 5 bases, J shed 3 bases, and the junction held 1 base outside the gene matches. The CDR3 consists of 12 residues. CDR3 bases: TGCAGCGTTACAGGGGGCAAAGAGACCCAGTACTTC. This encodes CSVTGGKETQYF. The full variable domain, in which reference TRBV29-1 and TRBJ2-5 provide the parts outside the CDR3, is SAVISQKPSRDICQRGTSLTIQCQVDSQVTMMFWYRQQPGQSLTLIATANQGSEATYESGFVIDKFPISRPNLTFSTLTVSNMSPEDSSIYLCSVTGGKETQYFGPGTRLLVL.

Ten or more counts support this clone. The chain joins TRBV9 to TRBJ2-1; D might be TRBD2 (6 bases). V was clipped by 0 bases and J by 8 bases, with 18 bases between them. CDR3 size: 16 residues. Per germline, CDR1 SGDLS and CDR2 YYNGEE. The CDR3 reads CASSVESGLGVDEQFF. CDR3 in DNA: TGTGCCAGCAGCGTAGAATCGGGACTGGGGGTCGATGAGCAGTTCTTC.

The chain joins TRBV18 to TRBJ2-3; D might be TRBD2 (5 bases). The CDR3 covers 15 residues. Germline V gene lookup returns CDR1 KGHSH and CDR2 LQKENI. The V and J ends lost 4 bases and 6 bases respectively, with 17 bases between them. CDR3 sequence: CASSRSAGTADTQYF. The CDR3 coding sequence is TGTGCCAGCTCACGGTCGGCGGGTACTGCGGATACGCAGTATTTT.

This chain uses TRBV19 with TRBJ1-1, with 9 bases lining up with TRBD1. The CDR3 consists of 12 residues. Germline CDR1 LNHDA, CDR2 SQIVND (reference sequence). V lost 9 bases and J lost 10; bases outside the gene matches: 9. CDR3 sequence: CASTGTGKRAFF. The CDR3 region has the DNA TGTGCCAGCACCGGGACAGGGAAGAGAGCTTTCTTT. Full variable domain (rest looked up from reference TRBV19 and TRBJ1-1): DGGITQSPKYLFRKEGQNVTLSCEQNLNHDAMYWYRQDPGQGLRLIYYSQIVNDFQKGDIAEGYSVSREKKESFPLTVTSAQKNPTAFYLCASTGTGKRAFFGQGTRLTVV.

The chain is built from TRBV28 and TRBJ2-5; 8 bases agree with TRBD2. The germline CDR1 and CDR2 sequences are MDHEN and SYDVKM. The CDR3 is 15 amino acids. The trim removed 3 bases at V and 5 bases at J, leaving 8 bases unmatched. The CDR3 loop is CASSFSGDMGETQYF. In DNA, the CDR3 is TGTGCCAGCAGTTTTAGCGGGGACATGGGGGAGACCCAGTACTTC.

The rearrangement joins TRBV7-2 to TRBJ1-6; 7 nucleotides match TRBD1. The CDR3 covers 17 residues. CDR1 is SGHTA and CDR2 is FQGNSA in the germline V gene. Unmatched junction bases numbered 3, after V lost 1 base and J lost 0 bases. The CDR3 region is CASSLEGQSSYNSPLHF. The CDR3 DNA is TGTGCCAGCAGCTTAGAGGGACAGAGCTCCTATAATTCACCCCTCCACTTT.